Each of the 9 T cell receptor beta chains below was sequenced from the same sample in a study of shared clonotypes between healthy human individuals. Measured with immunoSEQ multiplex PCR; TCRdb has only the in-frame clones, and not every one. The sample includes over 2,000,000 clones, just over 90% seen only once; the top ten take about 1.7%. In the naive CD8 group, cells lacked CD45RO and were positively selected for CCR7, so terminally differentiated effector memory CD45RA+ cells were left out. The sequencing sample was made of naive CD8+ T cells from PBMCs. Receptors originate from a man aged 18 to 29 in good health. Some clones in this sample may be carry-over from other donors' samples.

This chain uses TRBV5-1 with TRBJ2-3; D possibly corresponds to TRBD2 (6 bases). The CDR3 totals 19 residues. V was clipped by 0 bases and J by 0 bases, with 20 bases between them. Germline CDR1 and CDR2: SGHRS and YFSETQ. CDR3 coding DNA: TGCGCCAGCAGCTTGGGGGCGGCGGGAACGGGACCTAGCACAGATACGCAGTATTTT. Translation gives CASSLGAAGTGPSTDTQYF.

This clone has only one observation. V is TRBV19 and J is TRBJ1-5, with a possible D match to TRBD1 (6 bases). V lost 0 bases and J 5 bases, leaving 14 bases between the germline ends. Germline CDR1 is LNHDA and CDR2 is SQIVND (reference sequence). The CDR3 runs 16 residues. This CDR3 reads CASSIEHRALDQPQHF. The CDR3 DNA reads TGTGCCAGTAGTATAGAACACAGGGCATTAGATCAGCCCCAGCATTTT.

The chain recombines TRBV9 with TRBJ2-3; TRBD2 matches at 12 bases. Germline CDR1 SGDLS, CDR2 YYNGEE. The V segment lost 1 base and the J segment 3 bases; nucleotides outside the gene matches: 9. CDR3 length equals 18 residues. CDR3 nucleotide sequence: TGTGCCAGCAGCGTATTGCCTAGCGGGAGGGCCGGGACAGATACGCAGTATTTT. It codes for CASSVLPSGRAGTDTQYF.

The V gene is TRBV6-5, the J gene TRBJ2-2; no definite D call. CDR1 and CDR2 from the germline V gene are MNHEY and SVGAGI. The CDR3 extends over 13 amino acids. Trimming took off 0 bases at V and 7 bases at J, with 6 bases between the two ends. CDR3 in DNA: TGTGCCAGCAGTTACTCCTATCGCGGGGAGCTGTTTTTT. It is translated as CASSYSYRGELFF.

This chain links TRBV27 with TRBJ1-3; no firm D call. CDR3 length: 14 amino acids. Germline V gene lookup returns CDR1 MNHEY and CDR2 SMNVEV (reference sequence). The ends were cut back, 3 bases at V and 3 bases at J, with 9 bases in the middle. CDR3 amino acids: CASSFTGGGNTIYF. DNA for the CDR3: TGTGCCAGCAGTTTTACCGGTGGTGGAAACACCATATATTTT.

This clone was counted once. J is TRBJ2-5 and V is TRBV5-4, with a weak D call TRBD2 (5 bases). The CDR3 has 15 amino acids. Germline V lookup: CDR1 SGHNT, CDR2 YYREEE (reference sequence). V lost 2 bases and J 1 base, leaving 12 bases between the germline ends. The chain's CDR3 is CASSFIPGLQETQYF. The CDR3 DNA sequence: TGTGCCAGCAGCTTCATTCCCGGACTCCAAGAGACCCAGTACTTC.

The chain is built from TRBV7-9 and TRBJ2-1; 12 bases are shared with TRBD1. With 6 bases clipped from V and 8 bases from J, the junction kept 2 bases outside the gene matches. The germline V gene encodes CDR1 SEHNR and CDR2 FQNEAQ (reference sequence). There are 13 residues in the CDR3. CDR3 DNA sequence: TGTGCCAGCAGGGGGACAGGGGGCTATGAGCAGTTCTTC. Translating gives CASRGTGGYEQFF.

V usage is TRBV10-2 and J usage is TRBJ1-2; D is undetermined. Trimming stripped 2 bases from V and 0 bases from J, with 7 bases between. Germline assignment: CDR1 WSHSY and CDR2 SAAADI. The CDR3 runs to 14 residues. The CDR3 sequence: CASSEGRTNYGYTF. For the CDR3, the DNA is TGCGCCAGCAGTGAGGGGAGGACTAACTATGGCTACACCTTC.

The chain is built from TRBV19 and TRBJ1-1; no clear D gene. V lost 5 bases to trimming and J lost 2 bases, with 9 bases between them. Germline V gives CDR1 LNHDA, CDR2 SQIVND (reference sequence). This CDR3 region has 13 residues. The CDR3 sequence is CASSATENTEAFF. The CDR3 DNA sequence: TGTGCCAGTAGTGCGACGGAAAACACTGAAGCTTTCTTT.